The clone carrying this TCR beta chain has just a few counts. Antigen: not known. In building TCR beta libraries, iRepertoire HTBI primers were used together with Arm-PCR of CDR3 regions. TCRdb recomputed calls from the multiplex PCR reads with MiXCR, one row per CDR3 protein. The profile covers around 450,000 distinct CDR3 sequences, with around 15% appearing a single time and roughly an eighth taken by the ten largest. Sample time point: newly diagnosed GD, antithyroid drugs for less than 3 months. Following extraction of RNA from PBMCs, that RNA was used to make the TCR library. The authors drew patients from an endocrinology department in Xi'an, China. This record belongs to a study of regulatory T cells in long-lasting Graves disease. Looking at the study overall: Antithyroid drugs had been given to newly diagnosed Graves' patients for under 3 months.

General study findings and limits: Favoring TRBV28, TRBJ1-2 and TRBJ2-5 was a feature seen in persistent disease.

This CDR3 has 16 residues. The V and J ends lost 1 base and 0 bases respectively, with 13 bases between them. Germline V CDR1 and CDR2: MNHEY, SVGEGT. These records were also assigned to another study, of T cells in Graves' hyperthyroidism and ophthalmopathy. That report notes: TCR CDR3 regions were first amplified by RT-PCR with HTBI primers.

The TCR comes from a middle-aged man with Graves disease. The chain carries TRBV6-2 or TRBV6-3 and TRBJ2-7; D possibly corresponds to TRBD1 (7 bases). The sample here was peripheral blood mononuclear cells (PBMCs), taken at new diagnosis, from a patient treated with antithyroid drugs. The CDR3 spells CASSYLGGGVSYEQYF. The CDR3 nucleotides read TGTGCCAGCAGTTACTTAGGGGGCGGGGTCTCCTACGAGCAGTACTTC.